These 5 T cell receptor beta chains originate from one sample sequenced in a study of blood T cell repertoires in COVID-19. Sequenced by immunoSEQ multiplex PCR; TCRdb stores in-frame clones only, minus some. The sample lists 200,000 to 300,000 clones, 70% to 90% occurring once. Sequenced: peripheral blood. Receptors originate from a woman aged 55-69 years with COVID-19, enrolled during active disease.

Comment on this clone: A read error may produce the germline difference seen at one junction end. The rearrangement uses TRBV7-3 and TRBJ2-5; TRBD2 matches at 7 bases. Germline loops: CDR1 SGHTA, CDR2 FQGTGA. The CDR3 runs to 14 residues. The DNA for the CDR3 is TGTGCCAGCAGCTTAGGGGGAGGGCAAGGGACCCAGTACTTC. Its translation: CASSLGGGQGTQYF.

This clone was seen once. The chain has TRBV10-1 and TRBJ2-2, with D tentatively TRBD2 (5 bases). The V and J ends lost 5 bases and 1 base respectively, with 8 bases between them. Looked up from germline, CDR1 is WNHNN and CDR2 is SYGVQD (reference sequence). The CDR3 has 14 amino acids. The CDR3 DNA reads TGCGCCAGCAGTTCGGACTGGAACACCGGGGAGCTGTTTTTT. It codes for CASSSDWNTGELFF.

The CDR3 DNA is TGTGCCAGCAGTTACCGGGGGGGACCTGGAAACACCATATATTTT. Translation gives CASSYRGGPGNTIYF. The chain couples TRBV6-5 to TRBJ1-3; TRBD1 is a possible D gene (5 bases). Germline V gene data show CDR1 as MNHEY and CDR2 as SVGAGI. CDR3 size: 15 residues. V was pared by 2 bases and J by 2 bases, with 10 bases between.

The chain recombines TRBV9 with TRBJ1-2; D gene uncertain. Trimming removed 3 bases at V and 5 bases at J, with 17 bases between. The CDR3 has 15 residues. The germline CDR1 and CDR2 sequences are SGDLS and YYNGEE. In DNA form, the CDR3 reads TGTGCCAGCAGCGAAGAAGCCGGAGGGCAATATGGCTACACCTTC. Translation: CASSEEAGGQYGYTF.

The chain carries TRBV9 and TRBJ2-7; D might be TRBD2 (5 bases). In germline, CDR1 is SGDLS, CDR2 YYNGEE. CDR3 length equals 13 residues. Trimming pared 5 bases from V and 1 base from J, leaving 10 bases between. The CDR3 loop reads CASRTSSSYEQYF. The CDR3 nucleotides are TGTGCCAGCAGAACTAGTAGTTCCTACGAGCAGTACTTC.